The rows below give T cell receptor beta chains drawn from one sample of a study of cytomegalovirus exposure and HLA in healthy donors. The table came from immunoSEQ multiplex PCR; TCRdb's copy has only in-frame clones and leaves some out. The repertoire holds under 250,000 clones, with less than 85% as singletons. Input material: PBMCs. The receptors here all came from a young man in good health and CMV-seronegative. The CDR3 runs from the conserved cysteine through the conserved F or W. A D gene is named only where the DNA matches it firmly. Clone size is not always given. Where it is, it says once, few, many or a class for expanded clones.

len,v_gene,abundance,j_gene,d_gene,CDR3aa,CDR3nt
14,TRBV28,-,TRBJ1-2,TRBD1,CASRPGQGTGGYTF,TGTGCCAGCAGACCTGGACAGGGAACGGGTGGCTACACCTTC
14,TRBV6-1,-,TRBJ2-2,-,CASRRDSHTGELFF,TGTGCCAGCAGGCGGGACAGTCACACCGGGGAGCTGTTTTTT
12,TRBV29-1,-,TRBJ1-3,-,CSVRSSGNTIYF,TGCAGCGTTCGTAGCTCTGGAAACACCATATATTTT
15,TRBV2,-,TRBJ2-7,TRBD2,CASSVDGAGADEQYF,TGTGCCAGCAGCGTGGATGGAGCGGGAGCGGACGAGCAGTACTTC
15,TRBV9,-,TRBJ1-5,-,CASSVDVQGDQPQHF,TGTGCCAGCAGCGTAGATGTGCAGGGCGATCAGCCCCAGCATTTT
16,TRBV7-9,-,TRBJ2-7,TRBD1,CSSSLVWSAGGSEQYF,TGTTCCAGCAGCTTAGTCTGGTCCGCAGGGGGCTCCGAGCAGTACTTC
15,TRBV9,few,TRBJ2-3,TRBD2,CASSAGLDSTDTQYF,TGTGCCAGCAGCGCAGGACTAGACAGCACAGATACGCAGTATTTT
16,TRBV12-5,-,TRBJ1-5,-,CASGLVIGAPLQPQHF,TGTGCTAGTGGTTTGGTAATCGGAGCCCCTCTGCAGCCCCAGCATTTT
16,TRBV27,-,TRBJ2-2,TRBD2,CASSFRGRGRVGELFF,TGTGCCAGCAGTTTTCGCGGGAGGGGCCGGGTCGGGGAGCTGTTTTTT
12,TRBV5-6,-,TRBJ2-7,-,CASSFEEDEQYF,TGTGCCAGCAGCTTTGAGGAAGACGAGCAGTACTTC
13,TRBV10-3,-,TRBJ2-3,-,CAISDREADTQYF,TGTGCCATCAGCGACAGGGAGGCGGATACGCAGTATTTT
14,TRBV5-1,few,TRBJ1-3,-,CASSPDRSGNTIYF,TGCGCCAGCAGCCCAGACAGGTCTGGAAACACCATATATTTT
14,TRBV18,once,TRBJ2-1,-,CASSSLQTYNEQFF,TGTGCCAGCTCATCACTCCAGACCTACAATGAGCAGTTCTTC
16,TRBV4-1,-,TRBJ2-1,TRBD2,CASTRSLADPYNEQFF,TGCGCCAGCACCCGAAGTCTAGCGGACCCCTACAATGAGCAGTTCTTC
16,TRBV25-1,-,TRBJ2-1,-,CASSGLTAGVLNEQFF,TGTGCCAGCAGTGGTCTTACTGCAGGCGTATTGAATGAGCAGTTCTTC
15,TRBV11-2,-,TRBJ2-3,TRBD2,CASSLLAGGTDTQYF,TGTGCCAGCAGCTTACTAGCGGGAGGCACAGATACGCAGTATTTT
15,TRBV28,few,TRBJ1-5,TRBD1,CASSLLGQGYQPQHF,TGTGCCAGCAGTTTATTGGGACAGGGGTACCAGCCCCAGCATTTT
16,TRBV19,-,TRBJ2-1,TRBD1,CASTSIGTGHYNEQFF,TGTGCCAGTACCAGTATAGGGACAGGCCACTACAATGAGCAGTTCTTC
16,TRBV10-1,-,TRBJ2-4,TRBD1,CASSETRTGGWNIQYF,TGCGCCAGCAGTGAGACACGGACAGGGGGGTGGAACATTCAGTACTTC
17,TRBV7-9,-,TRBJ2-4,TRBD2,CASSSLAGGSPKNIQYF,TGTGCCAGCAGCTCCTTAGCGGGAGGGTCCCCCAAAAACATTCAGTACTTC
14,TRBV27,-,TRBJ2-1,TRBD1,CASRGRGLGNEQFF,TGTGCCAGCAGAGGCAGGGGGCTAGGCAATGAGCAGTTCTTC
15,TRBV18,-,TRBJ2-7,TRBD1,CASSTGQGAINEQYF,TGTGCCAGCTCAACGGGACAGGGGGCGATAAACGAGCAGTACTTC
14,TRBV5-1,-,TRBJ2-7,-,CASSPPGHPYEQYF,TGCGCCAGCAGCCCTCCGGGACACCCCTACGAGCAGTACTTC
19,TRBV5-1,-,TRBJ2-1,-,CASSFGEGQVTLGGNEQFF,TGCGCCAGCAGCTTTGGGGAGGGACAGGTGACGCTCGGGGGCAATGAGCAGTTCTTC
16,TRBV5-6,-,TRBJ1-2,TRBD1,CASSLGLGQGAYGYTF,TGTGCCAGCAGCTTGGGGTTGGGACAGGGGGCCTATGGCTACACCTTC
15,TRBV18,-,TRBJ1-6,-,CASSLGQADNSPLHF,TGTGCCAGCTCACTGGGGCAGGCGGATAATTCACCCCTCCACTTT
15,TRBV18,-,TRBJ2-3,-,CASSPMGGFTDTQYF,TGTGCCAGCTCTCCTATGGGAGGCTTCACAGATACGCAGTATTTT
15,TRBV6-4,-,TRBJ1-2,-,CASRPRWGGNYGYTF,TGTGCCAGCAGACCCCGTTGGGGGGGCAACTATGGCTACACCTTC
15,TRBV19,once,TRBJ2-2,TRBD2,CASSIVGTSTGELFF,TGTGCCAGTAGTATAGTGGGGACTAGCACCGGGGAGCTGTTTTTT
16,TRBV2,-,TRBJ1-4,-,CASSESGVVTNEKLFF,TGTGCCAGCAGTGAGTCAGGGGTTGTAACTAATGAAAAACTGTTTTTT
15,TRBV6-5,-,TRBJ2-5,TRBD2,CASSYGPYGGETQYF,TGTGCCAGCAGTTACGGGCCTTACGGGGGGGAGACCCAGTACTTC
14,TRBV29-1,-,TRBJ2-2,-,CSVRGLVNTGELFF,TGCAGCGTGCGGGGACTCGTGAACACCGGGGAGCTGTTTTTT
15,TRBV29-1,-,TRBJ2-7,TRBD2,CSAVTRGLAGNEQYF,TGCAGCGCTGTGACTCGTGGACTAGCGGGCAACGAGCAGTACTTC
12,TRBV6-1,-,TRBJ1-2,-,CASSERGSGYTF,TGTGCCAGCAGTGAAAGGGGATCTGGCTACACCTTC
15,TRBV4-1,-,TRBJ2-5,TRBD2,CASSQRTSGQETQYF,TGCGCCAGCAGCCAAAGAACTAGCGGCCAAGAGACCCAGTACTTC
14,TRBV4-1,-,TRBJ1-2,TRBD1,CASSHPQGSYGYTF,TGCGCCAGCAGCCACCCACAGGGGTCCTATGGCTACACCTTC
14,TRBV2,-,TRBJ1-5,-,CASSLRTGNQPQHF,TGTGCCAGCAGTCTCCGGACAGGCAATCAGCCCCAGCATTTT
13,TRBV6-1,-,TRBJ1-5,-,CASSVQGYQPQHF,TGTGCCAGCAGTGTACAGGGATATCAGCCCCAGCATTTT
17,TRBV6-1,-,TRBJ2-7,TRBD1,CASSERGSGGLLFEQYF,TGTGCCAGCAGTGAAAGGGGTTCAGGGGGTCTACTTTTCGAGCAGTACTTC
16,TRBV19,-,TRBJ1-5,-,CASSISQVQFNQPQHF,TGTGCCAGTAGTATATCCCAGGTACAGTTCAATCAGCCCCAGCATTTT
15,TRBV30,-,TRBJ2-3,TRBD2,CAWSFGGRLADTQYF,TGTGCCTGGAGTTTTGGCGGGAGGCTCGCAGATACGCAGTATTTT
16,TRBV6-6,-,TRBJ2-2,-,CASSPTGSSNTGELFF,TGTGCCAGCAGCCCTACGGGGAGTTCGAACACCGGGGAGCTGTTTTTT
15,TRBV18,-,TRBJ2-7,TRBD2,CASSRTSGISYEQYF,TGTGCCAGCTCTCGGACTAGCGGGATATCCTACGAGCAGTACTTC
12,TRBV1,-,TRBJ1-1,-,CTSNSTGHEAFF,TGCACCAGCAACTCCACAGGCCACGAAGCTTTCTTT
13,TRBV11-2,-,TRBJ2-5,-,CASSWGGGETQYF,TGTGCCAGCAGCTGGGGAGGGGGGGAGACCCAGTACTTC
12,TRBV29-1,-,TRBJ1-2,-,CSVDRTGDGYTF,TGCAGCGTGGATCGGACGGGGGATGGCTACACCTTC
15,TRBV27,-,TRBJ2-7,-,CASSLTGTLSYEQYF,TGTGCCAGCAGCTTAACAGGAACCCTCTCCTACGAGCAGTACTTC
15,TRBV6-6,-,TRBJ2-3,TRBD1,CASSLGTGALDTQYF,TGTGCCAGCTCTCTTGGGACAGGGGCTCTAGATACGCAGTATTTT
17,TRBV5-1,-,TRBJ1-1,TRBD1,CASSLRGQGAVNTEAFF,TGCGCCAGCAGCCTAAGGGGACAGGGGGCGGTGAACACTGAAGCTTTCTTT
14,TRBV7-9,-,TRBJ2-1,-,CASNVPSSYNEQFF,TGTGCCAGCAATGTACCTAGCTCCTACAATGAGCAGTTCTTC
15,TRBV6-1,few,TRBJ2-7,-,CASRDGTGLSYEQYF,TGTGCCAGCAGGGATGGGACGGGACTTAGTTACGAGCAGTACTTC
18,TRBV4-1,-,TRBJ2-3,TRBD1,CASSHLVRQGGSTDTQYF,TGCGCCAGCAGCCATCTGGTTAGACAGGGGGGTAGCACAGATACGCAGTATTTT
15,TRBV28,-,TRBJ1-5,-,CASRPGGIGNQPQHF,TGTGCCAGCAGACCCGGGGGGATCGGCAATCAGCCCCAGCATTTT